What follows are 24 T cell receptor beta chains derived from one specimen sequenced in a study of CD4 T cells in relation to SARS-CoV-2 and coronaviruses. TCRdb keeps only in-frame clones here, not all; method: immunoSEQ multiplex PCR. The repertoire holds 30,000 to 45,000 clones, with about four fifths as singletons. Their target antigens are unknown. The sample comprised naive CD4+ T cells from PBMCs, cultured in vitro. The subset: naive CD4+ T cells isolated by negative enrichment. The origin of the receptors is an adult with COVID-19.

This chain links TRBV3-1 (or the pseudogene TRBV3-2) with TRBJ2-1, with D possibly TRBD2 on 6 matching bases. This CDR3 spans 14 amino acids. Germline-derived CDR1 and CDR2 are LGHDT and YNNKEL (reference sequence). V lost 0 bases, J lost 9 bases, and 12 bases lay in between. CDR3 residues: CASSQDAGFGEQFF. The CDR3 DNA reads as TGTGCCAGCAGCCAAGATGCGGGGTTCGGTGAGCAGTTCTTC.

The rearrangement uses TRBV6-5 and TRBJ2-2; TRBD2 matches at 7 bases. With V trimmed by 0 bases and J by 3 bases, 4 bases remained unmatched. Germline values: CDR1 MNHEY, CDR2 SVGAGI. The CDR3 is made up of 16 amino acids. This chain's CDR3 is CASSYSTSTDTGELFF. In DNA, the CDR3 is TGTGCCAGCAGTTACTCGACTAGCACAGACACCGGGGAGCTGTTTTTT.

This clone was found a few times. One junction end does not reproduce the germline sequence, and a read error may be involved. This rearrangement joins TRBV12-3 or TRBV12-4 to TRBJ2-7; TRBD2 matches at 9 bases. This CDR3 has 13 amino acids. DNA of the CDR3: TGTGCCAGCAGTATAGCGGGAGCCTACGAGCAGTACTTC. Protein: CASSIAGAYEQYF.

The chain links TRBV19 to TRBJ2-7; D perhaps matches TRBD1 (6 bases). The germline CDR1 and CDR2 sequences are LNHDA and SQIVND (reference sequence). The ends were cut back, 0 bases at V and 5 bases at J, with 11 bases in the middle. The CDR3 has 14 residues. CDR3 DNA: TGTGCCAGTAGTATAGAGGGGGCGTGGGACGAGCAGTACTTC. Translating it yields CASSIEGAWDEQYF.

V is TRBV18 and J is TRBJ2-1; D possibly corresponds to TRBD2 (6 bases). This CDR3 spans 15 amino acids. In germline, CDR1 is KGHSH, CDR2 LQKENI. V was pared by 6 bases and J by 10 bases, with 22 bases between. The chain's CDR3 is CASSVGPGLAQEQFF. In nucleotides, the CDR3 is TGTGCCAGCTCGGTGGGACCGGGACTCGCCCAGGAGCAGTTCTTC.

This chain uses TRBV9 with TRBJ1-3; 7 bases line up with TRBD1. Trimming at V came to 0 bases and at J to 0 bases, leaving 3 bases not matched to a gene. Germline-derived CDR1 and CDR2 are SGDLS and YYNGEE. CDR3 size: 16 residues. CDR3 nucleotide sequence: TGTGCCAGCAGCGTAGCGGGACAGAACTCTGGAAACACCATATATTTT. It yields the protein CASSVAGQNSGNTIYF.

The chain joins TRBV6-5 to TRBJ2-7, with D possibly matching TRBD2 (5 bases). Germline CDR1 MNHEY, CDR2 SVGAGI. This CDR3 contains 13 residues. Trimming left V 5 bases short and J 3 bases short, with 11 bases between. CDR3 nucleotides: TGTGCCAGCAGTAGAGCGGAGAACTACGAGCAGTACTTC. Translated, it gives CASSRAENYEQYF.

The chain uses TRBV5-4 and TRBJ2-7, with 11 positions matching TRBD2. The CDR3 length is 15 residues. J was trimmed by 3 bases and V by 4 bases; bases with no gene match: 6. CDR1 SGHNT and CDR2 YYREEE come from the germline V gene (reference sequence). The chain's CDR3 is CASSAGLADYYEQYF. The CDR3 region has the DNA TGTGCCAGCAGCGCGGGACTAGCGGATTACTACGAGCAGTACTTC.

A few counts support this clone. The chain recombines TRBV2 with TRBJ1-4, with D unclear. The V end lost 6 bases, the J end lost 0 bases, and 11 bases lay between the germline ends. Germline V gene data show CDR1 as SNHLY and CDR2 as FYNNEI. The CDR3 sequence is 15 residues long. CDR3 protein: CASRESTSTNEKLFF. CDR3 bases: TGTGCCAGCAGAGAGTCTACCTCAACTAATGAAAAACTGTTTTTT.

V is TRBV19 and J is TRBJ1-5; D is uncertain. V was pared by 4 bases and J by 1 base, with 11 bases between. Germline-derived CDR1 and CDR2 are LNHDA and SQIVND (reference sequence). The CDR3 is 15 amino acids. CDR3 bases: TGTGCCAGTAGTAAGATCGGGGAAAGCAATCAGCCCCAGCATTTT. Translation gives CASSKIGESNQPQHF.

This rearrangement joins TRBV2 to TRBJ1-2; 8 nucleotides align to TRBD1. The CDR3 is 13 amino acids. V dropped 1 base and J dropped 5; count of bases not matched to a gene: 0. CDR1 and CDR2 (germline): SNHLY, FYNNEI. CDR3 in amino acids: CASSEGTGYGYTF. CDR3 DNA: TGTGCCAGCAGTGAAGGGACAGGGTATGGCTACACCTTC. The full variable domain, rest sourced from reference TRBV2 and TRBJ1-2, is EPEVTQTPSHQVTQMGQEVILRCVPISNHLYFYWYRQILGQKVEFLVSFYNNEISEKSEIFDDQFSVERPDGSNFTLKIRSTKLEDSAMYFCASSEGTGYGYTFGSGTRLTVV.

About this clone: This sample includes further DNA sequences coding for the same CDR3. CDR3 sequence reads: CASSPGTSQETQYF. The CDR3 nucleotides are TGTGCCAGCTCCCCCGGGACATCTCAAGAGACCCAGTACTTC. The V and J genes are TRBV18 and TRBJ2-5; TRBD1 might be the D (6 bases). V lost 6 bases and J lost 2, with 13 bases in between. The germline gives CDR1 KGHSH, CDR2 LQKENI. The CDR3 has 14 residues.

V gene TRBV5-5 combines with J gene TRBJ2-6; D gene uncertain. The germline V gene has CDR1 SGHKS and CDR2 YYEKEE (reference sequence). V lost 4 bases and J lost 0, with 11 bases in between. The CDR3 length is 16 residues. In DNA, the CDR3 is TGTGCCAGCAGCACCGGACGTGACTCTGGGGCCAACGTCCTGACTTTC. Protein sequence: CASSTGRDSGANVLTF.

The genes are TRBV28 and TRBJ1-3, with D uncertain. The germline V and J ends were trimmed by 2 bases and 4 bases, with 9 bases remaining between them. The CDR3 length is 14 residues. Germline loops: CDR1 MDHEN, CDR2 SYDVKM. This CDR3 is CASSLPGRGNTIYF. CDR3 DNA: TGTGCCAGCAGTTTACCAGGACGGGGAAACACCATATATTTT.

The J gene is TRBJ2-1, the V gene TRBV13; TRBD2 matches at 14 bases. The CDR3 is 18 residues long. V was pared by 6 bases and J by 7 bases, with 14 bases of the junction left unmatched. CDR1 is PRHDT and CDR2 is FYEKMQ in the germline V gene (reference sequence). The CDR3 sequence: CASSYSPGLAGVGNEQFF. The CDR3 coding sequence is TGTGCCAGCAGTTACAGTCCGGGACTAGCGGGAGTGGGGAATGAGCAGTTCTTC.

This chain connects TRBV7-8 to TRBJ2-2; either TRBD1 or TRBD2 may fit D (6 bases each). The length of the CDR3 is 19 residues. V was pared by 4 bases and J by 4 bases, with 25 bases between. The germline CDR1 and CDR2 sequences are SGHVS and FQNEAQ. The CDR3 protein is CASSSGRGGAGVGTGELFF. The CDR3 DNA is TGTGCCAGCAGCTCAGGGCGGGGTGGGGCAGGGGTAGGCACCGGGGAGCTGTTTTTT.

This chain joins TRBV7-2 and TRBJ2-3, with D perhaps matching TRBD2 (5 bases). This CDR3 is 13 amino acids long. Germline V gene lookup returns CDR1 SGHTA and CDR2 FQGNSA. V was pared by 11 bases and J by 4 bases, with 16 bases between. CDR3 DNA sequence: TGTGCCGACGCTGAGGGAATGTCAGATACGCAGTATTTT. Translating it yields CADAEGMSDTQYF.

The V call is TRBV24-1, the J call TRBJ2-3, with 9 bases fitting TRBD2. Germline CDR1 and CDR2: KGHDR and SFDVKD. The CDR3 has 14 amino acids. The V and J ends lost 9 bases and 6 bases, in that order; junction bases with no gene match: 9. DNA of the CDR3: TGTGCCACCTCGGCTAGCGGGACTAGCGATACGCAGTATTTT. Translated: CATSASGTSDTQYF.

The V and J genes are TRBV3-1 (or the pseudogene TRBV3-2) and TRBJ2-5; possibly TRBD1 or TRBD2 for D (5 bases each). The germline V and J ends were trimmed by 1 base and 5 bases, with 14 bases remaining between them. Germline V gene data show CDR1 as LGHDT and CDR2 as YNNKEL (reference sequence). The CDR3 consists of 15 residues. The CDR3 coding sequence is TGTGCCAGCAGCCAAGTCGGGGCTAGCCAGGAGACCCAGTACTTC. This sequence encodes CASSQVGASQETQYF.

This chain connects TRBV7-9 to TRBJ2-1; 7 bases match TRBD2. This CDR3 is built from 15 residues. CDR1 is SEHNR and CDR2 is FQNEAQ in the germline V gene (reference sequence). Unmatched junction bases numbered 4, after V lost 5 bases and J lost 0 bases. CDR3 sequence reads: CASSQAGRSYNEQFF. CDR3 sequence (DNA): TGTGCCAGCAGCCAAGCGGGGCGCTCCTACAATGAGCAGTTCTTC.

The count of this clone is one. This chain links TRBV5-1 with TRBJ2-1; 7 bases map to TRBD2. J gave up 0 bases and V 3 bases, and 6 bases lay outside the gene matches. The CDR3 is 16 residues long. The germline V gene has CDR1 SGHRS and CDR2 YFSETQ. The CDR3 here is CASSSSGATSYNEQFF. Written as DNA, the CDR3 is TGCGCCAGCAGCTCGAGCGGGGCTACCTCCTACAATGAGCAGTTCTTC.

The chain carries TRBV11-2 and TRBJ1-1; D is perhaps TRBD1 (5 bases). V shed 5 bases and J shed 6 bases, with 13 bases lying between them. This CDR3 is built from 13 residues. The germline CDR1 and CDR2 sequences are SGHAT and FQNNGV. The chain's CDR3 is CASSRPGFPEAFF. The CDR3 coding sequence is TGTGCCAGCAGCCGTCCAGGGTTCCCTGAAGCTTTCTTT.

This chain's CDR3 is CASSQDWTTRGQETQYF. The CDR3, as DNA: TGCGCCAGCAGCCAAGACTGGACGACTCGCGGGCAAGAGACCCAGTACTTC. V and J are TRBV4-3 and TRBJ2-5; perhaps TRBD2 as D (5 bases). This CDR3 contains 17 residues. Germline CDR1 LGHNA, CDR2 YSLEER. Trimming took 0 bases from V and 2 from J, leaving 16 bases between them.

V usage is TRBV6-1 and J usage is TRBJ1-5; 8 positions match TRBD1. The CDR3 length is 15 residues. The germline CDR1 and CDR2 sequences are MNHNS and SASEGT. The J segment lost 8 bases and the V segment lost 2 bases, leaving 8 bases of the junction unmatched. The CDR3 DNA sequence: TGTGCCAGCAGTGAATTAGTGGCAGGGGGCGAGCCCCAGCATTTT. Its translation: CASSELVAGGEPQHF.